This T cell receptor (beta chain) emerged from a study of shared clonotypes between healthy human individuals (dated by TCRdb to about 2020). Some background on the complete study: The cohort included a few men and a couple of women between 18 and 49 years of age. Each donor's leukapheresis produced roughly between roughly 0.9 and 9 billion PBMCs. To estimate repertoire size and how much clonotypes are shared between individuals, the study performed deep sequencing of blood TCR repertoires from 4 to 6 healthy adults. For each donor, CD4 naive and CD4 memory were each run on three plates, CD8 naive on two plates, and CD8 memory on one plate. To increase sequencing depth and limit assay-specific biases, different laboratories used diverse techniques to prepare libraries and sequence TCR repertoires.

Donors were healthy HIV-negative adults with no recently reported acute infections or vaccinations. Only Caucasian adults living in Nashville, Tennessee, USA were represented among the donors. CD4+ T cells were enriched through magnetic negative selection, after which naive cells were positively selected on CD45RA and the remaining negative fraction served as the memory subset. Blood was collected by leukapheresis, and PBMCs were isolated by Ficoll-Histopaque density gradient centrifugation and then cryopreserved in liquid nitrogen vapor phase. Purity and quantity of every magnetically sorted T cell population were checked by analytical flow cytometry. From each sorted fraction, genomic DNA was isolated and quantified by UV absorbance on a Nanodrop 2000c. The study at large found these results: Sharing across a few donors was observed for approximately 4.6% of naive CD4, over 3% of naive CD8, 2% to 2.5% of memory CD4, and roughly 0.4% of memory CD8 clonotypes. Clonotypes shared by all four sorted-subset donors showed higher generation probabilities than non-shared clonotypes. Rarefaction of sorted-subset datasets indicated incomplete sequencing despite the large sequencing depth. Only blood was sampled, and tissue TCR repertoires likely differ from those in blood. Naive subsets generally had larger estimated clonotype richness than memory subsets. The genetic and exposure-history diversity represented was limited by the small number of donors. Pairwise subsampling indicated that sequencing depth was expected to affect the degree of clonotype sharing among donors.

Worth noting for this clone: This clone's antigen is unknown. The sample holds no much larger clone one base away, and base qualities are not on file.

Using the deep immunoSEQ assay, TCR CDR3 regions were amplified from genomic DNA by multiplex PCR. Genomic DNA extracted from each cell subset was distributed evenly over all wells of several immunoSEQ 96-well plates, and each plate served as one replicate. For sorted subsets, 150 to 250 ng genomic DNA, equal to 30,000 to 35,000 T cell genomes, was loaded into each replicate PCR. Purified libraries were measured with a Qubit 3.0 fluorometer, size-checked on a Bioanalyzer 2100, and measured again with the KAPA Library Quantification kit. Each immunoSEQ 96-well plate was sequenced on its own single-read 150-cycle Illumina NextSeq 550 flow cell. Per the source publication's procedure: Because only junctional sequences without quality scores were contained in the immunoSEQ output, filtering matching that applied to full-length reads could not be performed. Sequences were annotated with PyIR, a Python wrapper for IgBLAST v1.9, and V/J genes and CDR3 were assigned using IMGT germline references. Reads were filtered out if the reads had weak V/J assignments (E-value above 1e-6), no CDR3, stop codons, out-of-frame junctions, or ambiguous translated residues. V3J clonotypes were defined by identical inferred V gene, J gene, and CDR3 amino acid sequence. Percentage overlap between repertoires was computed as shared unique clonotypes divided by the size of the smaller repertoire. Repertoire richness was assessed with RTK rarefaction, the Chao1 estimator, and Recon v2.1 estimates of unobserved clonotypes. Generation probabilities were computed with OLGA for all TCRbeta clonotypes obtained by the gDNA method from several donors. Held by TCRdb, this immuneACCESS table contains in-frame sequences only and omits some clones. Under half of the omission traces to an unresolved V gene where checked; the cause of the rest is unknown. V, J and clone size are taken as reported in that table, and D and trimming were inferred from the DNA itself. Here the sample has around 750,000 clones; about 74% occur a single time. About 1.8% of the sample goes to the ten largest clones.

CDR1 MNHEY and CDR2 SVGAGI are derived from the germline V gene. Trimming leaves V shorter by 6 bases and J shorter by 4 bases, with the junction holding 7 bases beyond the gene matches. There are 15 amino acids in the CDR3, from cysteine to phenylalanine inclusive. Only CDR3 DNA is held: 45 bases, read in frame from base 1. This TCR was recovered from a woman aged 30 to 39 in good health. The chain is encoded by TRBV6-5 joined to TRBJ1-3, and 9 junction bases match TRBD1. Sequencing was done on a sample of memory CD4+ T cells sorted from blood. Reading the label with the study, this specimen's cell subset or site is: CD45RA-negative fraction. The DNA sequence is as follows: TGTGCCAGCAGCCCGGGACAGGGCACAGGAAACACCATATATTTT. Protein translation: CASSPGQGTGNTIYF.